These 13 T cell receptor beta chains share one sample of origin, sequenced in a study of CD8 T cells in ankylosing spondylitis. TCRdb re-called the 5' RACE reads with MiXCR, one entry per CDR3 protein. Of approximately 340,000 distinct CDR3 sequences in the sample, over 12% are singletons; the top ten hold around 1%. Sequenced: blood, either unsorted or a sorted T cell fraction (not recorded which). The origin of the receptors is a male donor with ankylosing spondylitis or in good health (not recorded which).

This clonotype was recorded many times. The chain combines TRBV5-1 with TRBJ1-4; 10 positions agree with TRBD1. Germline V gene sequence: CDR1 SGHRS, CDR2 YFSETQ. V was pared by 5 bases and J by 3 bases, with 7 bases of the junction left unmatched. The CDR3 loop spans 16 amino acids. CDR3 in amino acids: CASRRGQGIANEKLFF. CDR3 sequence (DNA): TGCGCCAGCAGACGGGGACAGGGGATCGCTAATGAAAAACTGTTTTTT. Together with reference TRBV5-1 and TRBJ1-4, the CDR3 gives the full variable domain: KAGVTQTPRYLIKTRGQQVTLSCSPISGHRSVSWYQQTPGQGLQFLFEYFSETQRNKGNFPGRFSGRQFSNSRSEMNVSTLELGDSALYLCASRRGQGIANEKLFFGSGTQLSVL.

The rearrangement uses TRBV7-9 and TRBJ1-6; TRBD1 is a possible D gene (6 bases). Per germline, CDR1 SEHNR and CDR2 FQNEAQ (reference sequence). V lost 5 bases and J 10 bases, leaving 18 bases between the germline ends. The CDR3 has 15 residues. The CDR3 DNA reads TGTGCCAGCAGCCACAAACAGGGCCTTGGGTCACCCCTCCACTTT. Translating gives CASSHKQGLGSPLHF.

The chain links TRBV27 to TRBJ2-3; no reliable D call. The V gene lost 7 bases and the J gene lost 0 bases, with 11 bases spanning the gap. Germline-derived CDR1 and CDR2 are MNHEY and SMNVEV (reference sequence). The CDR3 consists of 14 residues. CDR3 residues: CASKGLSSTDTQYF. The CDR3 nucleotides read TGTGCCAGCAAAGGGCTCTCTAGCACAGATACGCAGTATTTT.

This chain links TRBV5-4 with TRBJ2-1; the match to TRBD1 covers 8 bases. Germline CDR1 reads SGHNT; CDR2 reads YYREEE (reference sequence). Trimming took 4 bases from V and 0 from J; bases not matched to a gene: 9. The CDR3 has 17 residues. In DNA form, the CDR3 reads TGTGCCAGCAGCCCCGGACAGGGCATGGGCTCCTACAATGAGCAGTTCTTC. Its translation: CASSPGQGMGSYNEQFF.

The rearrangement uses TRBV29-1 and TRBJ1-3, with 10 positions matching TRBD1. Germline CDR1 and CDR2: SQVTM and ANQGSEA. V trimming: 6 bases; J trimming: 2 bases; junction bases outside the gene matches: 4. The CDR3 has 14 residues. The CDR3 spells CSVSGTGAGNTIYF. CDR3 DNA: TGCAGCGTCTCCGGGACAGGGGCTGGAAACACCATATATTTT. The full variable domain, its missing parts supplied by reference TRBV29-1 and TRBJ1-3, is SAVISQKPSRDICQRGTSLTIQCQVDSQVTMMFWYRQQPGQSLTLIATANQGSEATYESGFVIDKFPISRPNLTFSTLTVSNMSPEDSSIYLCSVSGTGAGNTIYFGEGSWLTVV.

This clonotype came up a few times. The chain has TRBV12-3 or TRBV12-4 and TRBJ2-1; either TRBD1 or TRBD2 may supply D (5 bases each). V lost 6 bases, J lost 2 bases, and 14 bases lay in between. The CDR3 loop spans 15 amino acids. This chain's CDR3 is CASSLWDLPYNEQFF. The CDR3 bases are TGTGCCAGCAGCCTGTGGGACCTACCCTACAATGAGCAGTTCTTC.

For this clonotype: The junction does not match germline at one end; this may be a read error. This chain's CDR3 is CASSLVPFAGQAQDF. The CDR3 DNA reads TGCGCCAGCAGCTTGGTACCGTTCGCGGGACAGGCCCAGGATTTT. V and J are TRBV5-1 and TRBJ2-3; TRBD1 agrees at 8 bases. This CDR3 has 15 amino acids. Germline V CDR1 and CDR2: SGHRS, YFSETQ.

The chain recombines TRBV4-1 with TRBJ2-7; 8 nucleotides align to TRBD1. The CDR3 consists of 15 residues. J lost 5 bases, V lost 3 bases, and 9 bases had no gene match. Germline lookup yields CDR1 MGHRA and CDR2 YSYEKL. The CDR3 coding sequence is TGCGCCAGCAGCCACCTGGGCGGGACAGGCCACGAGCAGTACTTC. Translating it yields CASSHLGGTGHEQYF.

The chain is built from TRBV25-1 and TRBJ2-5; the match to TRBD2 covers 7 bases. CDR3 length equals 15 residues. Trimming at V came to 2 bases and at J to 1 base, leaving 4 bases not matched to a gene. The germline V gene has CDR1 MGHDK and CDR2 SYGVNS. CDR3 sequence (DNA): TGTGCCAGCAGTGAAGCCGGGGGGTCCCAAGAGACCCAGTACTTC. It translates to CASSEAGGSQETQYF.

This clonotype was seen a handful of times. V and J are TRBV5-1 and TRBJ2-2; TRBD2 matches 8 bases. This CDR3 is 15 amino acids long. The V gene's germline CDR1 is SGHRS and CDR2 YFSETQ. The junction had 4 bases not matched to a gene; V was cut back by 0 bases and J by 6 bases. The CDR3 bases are TGCGCCAGCAGCTTGGTCGAGACTAGCGCCGGGGAGCTGTTTTTT. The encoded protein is CASSLVETSAGELFF.

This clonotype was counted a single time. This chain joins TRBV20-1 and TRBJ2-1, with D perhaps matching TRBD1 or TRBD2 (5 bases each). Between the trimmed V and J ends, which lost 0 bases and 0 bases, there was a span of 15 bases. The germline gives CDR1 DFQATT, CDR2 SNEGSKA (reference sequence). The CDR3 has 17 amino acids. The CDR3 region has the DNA TGCAGTGCTAGAGAAGGCGGTAGCGACAGCTCCTACAATGAGCAGTTCTTC. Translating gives CSAREGGSDSSYNEQFF.

The CDR3 protein is CASVLARGRYEQYF. Here the CDR3 DNA reads TGTGCCAGCGTGTTAGCAAGAGGCCGCTACGAGCAGTACTTC. The J gene is TRBJ2-7, the V gene TRBV6-1; D is undetermined. Germline V lookup: CDR1 MNHNS, CDR2 SASEGT. Trimming took 8 bases from V and 3 from J, leaving 17 bases between them. The CDR3 sequence is 14 residues long.

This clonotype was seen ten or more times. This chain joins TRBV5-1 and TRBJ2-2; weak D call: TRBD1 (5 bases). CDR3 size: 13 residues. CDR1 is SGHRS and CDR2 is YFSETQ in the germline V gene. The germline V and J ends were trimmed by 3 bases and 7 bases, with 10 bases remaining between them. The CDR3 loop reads CASSSGQLGELFF. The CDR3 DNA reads TGCGCCAGCAGCTCCGGACAACTCGGGGAGCTGTTTTTT.